This TCR beta chain was obtained from a study of T cells in Graves' hyperthyroidism and ophthalmopathy. Study-level findings and limits: Among thyroid clonotypes expanded above 0.001, most also appeared in blood.

This clonotype was seen ten or more times. Its antigen is unknown. Germline V lookup: CDR1 DFQATT, CDR2 SNEGSKA (reference sequence). Trimming left V 3 bases short and J 8 bases short, with 20 bases between. The CDR3 covers 15 residues. What was amplified from RNA transcripts were TCR beta CDR3 regions. With the HTBI primer set, the TCR CDR3 went through a first round of RT-PCR. One entry per CDR3 protein, called by TCRdb with MiXCR from the multiplex PCR reads. The sample contains around 440,000 distinct CDR3 sequences, approximately 14% of which appear only once. The genes are TRBV20-1 and TRBJ2-1; possible D gene TRBD2, 6 bases. The specimen sequenced was blood. The receptor was derived from a woman younger than 35 with Graves' hyperthyroidism. The CDR3 spells CSASNFVMGGDEQFF. The CDR3, as DNA: TGCAGTGCTAGTAATTTCGTTATGGGCGGGGATGAGCAGTTCTTC.